This TCR beta chain appears in the sequencing data of a study of shared clonotypes between healthy human individuals. Whole-study context: The donor pool was made up of a couple of women and three men aged 18 to 49.

Study observations and caveats: Among donors, sharing of clonotypes was expected to be affected by sequencing depth. Large sequencing depth failed to make sorted-subset sequencing complete, rarefaction showed.

Notes on this clone: Its specificity is unknown. Other DNA sequences from this sample encode an identical CDR3 as well.

Using immunoSEQ multiplex PCR, the repertoire was profiled, and TCRdb retains in-frame clones only, with some absent. The repertoire holds roughly 1,500,000 clones, with 95% to 99% as singletons. Germline loops: CDR1 MDHEN, CDR2 SYDVKM. This CDR3 contains 12 residues. V gave up 1 base and J gave up 3 bases, with 1 base separating them. The source of this sequence is a young man in good health. The gene calls are TRBV28 and TRBJ1-5; D is undetermined. The specimen sequenced was naive CD4+ T cells sorted from blood. The subset here: CD45RA+ positively selected. The chain's CDR3 is CASSLYNQPQHF. In DNA, the CDR3 is TGTGCCAGCAGTTTATACAATCAGCCCCAGCATTTT.